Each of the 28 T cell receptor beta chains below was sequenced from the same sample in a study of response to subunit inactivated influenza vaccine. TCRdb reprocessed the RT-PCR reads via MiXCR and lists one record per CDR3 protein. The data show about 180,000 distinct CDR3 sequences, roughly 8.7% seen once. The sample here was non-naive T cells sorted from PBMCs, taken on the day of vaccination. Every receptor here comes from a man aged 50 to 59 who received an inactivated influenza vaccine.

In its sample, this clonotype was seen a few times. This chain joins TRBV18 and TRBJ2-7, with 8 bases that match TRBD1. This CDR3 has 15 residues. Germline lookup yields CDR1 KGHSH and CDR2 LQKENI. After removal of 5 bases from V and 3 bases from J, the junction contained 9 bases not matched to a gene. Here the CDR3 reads CASSSDRVKYYEQYF. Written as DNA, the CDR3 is TGTGCCAGCTCATCGGACAGGGTCAAATACTACGAGCAGTACTTC.

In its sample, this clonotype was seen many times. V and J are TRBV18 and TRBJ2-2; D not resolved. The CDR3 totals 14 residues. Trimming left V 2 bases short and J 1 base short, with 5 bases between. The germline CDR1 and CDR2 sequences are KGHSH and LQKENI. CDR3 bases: TGTGCCAGCTCACCAAACCGGAACACCGGGGAGCTGTTTTTT. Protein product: CASSPNRNTGELFF.

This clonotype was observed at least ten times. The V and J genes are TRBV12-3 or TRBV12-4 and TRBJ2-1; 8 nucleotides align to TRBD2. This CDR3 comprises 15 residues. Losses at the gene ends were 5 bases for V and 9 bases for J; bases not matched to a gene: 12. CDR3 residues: CASSLGTRYIGEQFF. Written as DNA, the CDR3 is TGTGCCAGCAGTCTAGGGACTAGATACATCGGTGAGCAGTTCTTC.

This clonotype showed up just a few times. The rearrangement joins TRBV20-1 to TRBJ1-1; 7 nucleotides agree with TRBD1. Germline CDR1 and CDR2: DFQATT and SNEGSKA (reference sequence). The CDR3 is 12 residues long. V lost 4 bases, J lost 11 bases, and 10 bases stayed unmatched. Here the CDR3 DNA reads TGCAGTGCTACCGGTGGGACAGTCGGTGCTTTCTTT. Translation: CSATGGTVGAFF.

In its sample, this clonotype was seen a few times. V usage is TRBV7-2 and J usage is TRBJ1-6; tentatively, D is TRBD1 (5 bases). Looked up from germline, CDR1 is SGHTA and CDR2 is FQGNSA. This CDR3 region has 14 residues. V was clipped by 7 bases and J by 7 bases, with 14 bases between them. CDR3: CASTNWGGNSPLHF. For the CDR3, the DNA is TGTGCCAGCACCAACTGGGGGGGGAATTCACCCCTCCACTTT.

The CDR3 here is CASTPWGRGTSPLHF. CDR3 nucleotide sequence: TGTGCCAGCACTCCTTGGGGTAGGGGTACTTCACCCCTCCACTTT. The chain is built from TRBV28 and TRBJ1-6; tentatively, D is TRBD1 (5 bases). V dropped 7 bases and J dropped 9 bases, with 19 bases sitting between them. The CDR3 length is 15 residues. CDR1 is MDHEN, CDR2 SYDVKM, per germline.

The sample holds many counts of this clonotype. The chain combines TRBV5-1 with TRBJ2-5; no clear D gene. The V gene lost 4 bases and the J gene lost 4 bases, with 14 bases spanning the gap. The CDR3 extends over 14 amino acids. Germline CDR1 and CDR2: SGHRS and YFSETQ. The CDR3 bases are TGCGCCAGCAGCACTGACGCCCCGCGAGAGACCCAGTACTTC. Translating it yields CASSTDAPRETQYF. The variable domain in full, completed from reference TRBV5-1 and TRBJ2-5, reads KAGVTQTPRYLIKTRGQQVTLSCSPISGHRSVSWYQQTPGQGLQFLFEYFSETQRNKGNFPGRFSGRQFSNSRSEMNVSTLELGDSALYLCASSTDAPRETQYFGPGTRLLVL.

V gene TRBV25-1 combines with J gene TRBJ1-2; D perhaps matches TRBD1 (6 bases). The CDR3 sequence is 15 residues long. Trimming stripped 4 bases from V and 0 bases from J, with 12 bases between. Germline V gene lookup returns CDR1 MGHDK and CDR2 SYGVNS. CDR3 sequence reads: CASSGADSPNYGYTF. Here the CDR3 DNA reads TGTGCCAGCAGTGGCGCGGACAGCCCTAACTATGGCTACACCTTC.

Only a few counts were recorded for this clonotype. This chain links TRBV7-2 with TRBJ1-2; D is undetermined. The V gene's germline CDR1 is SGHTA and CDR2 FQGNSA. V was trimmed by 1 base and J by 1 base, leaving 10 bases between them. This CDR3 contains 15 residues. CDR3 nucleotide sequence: TGTGCCAGCAGCTTAGGAGGTGTTATTAACTATGGCTACACCTTC. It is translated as CASSLGGVINYGYTF.

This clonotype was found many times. CDR3 protein: CASSQFGGSTDTQYF. The DNA of the CDR3 is TGCGCCAGCAGCCAATTCGGGGGGAGCACAGATACGCAGTATTTT. This chain joins TRBV4-1 and TRBJ2-3; 7 bases align to TRBD2. V was clipped by 2 bases and J by 0 bases; unmatched bases: 2. This CDR3 has 15 amino acids. Germline V gives CDR1 MGHRA, CDR2 YSYEKL.

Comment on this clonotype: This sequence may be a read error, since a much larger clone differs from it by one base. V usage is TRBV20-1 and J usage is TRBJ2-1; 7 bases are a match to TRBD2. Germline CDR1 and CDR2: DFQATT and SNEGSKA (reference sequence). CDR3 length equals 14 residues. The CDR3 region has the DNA TGCATTGCCCCCCCGGGGGGACGAGACAATGAGCAGTTCTTC. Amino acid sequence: CIAPPGGRDNEQFF.

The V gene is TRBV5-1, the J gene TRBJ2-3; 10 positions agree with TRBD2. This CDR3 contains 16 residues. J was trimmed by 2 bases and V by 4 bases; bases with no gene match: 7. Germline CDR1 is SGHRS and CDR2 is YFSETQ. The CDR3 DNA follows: TGCGCCAGCAGCGTCCCTAGCGGGGGAGACACAGATACGCAGTATTTT. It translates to CASSVPSGGDTDTQYF. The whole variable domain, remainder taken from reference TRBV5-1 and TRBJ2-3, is KAGVTQTPRYLIKTRGQQVTLSCSPISGHRSVSWYQQTPGQGLQFLFEYFSETQRNKGNFPGRFSGRQFSNSRSEMNVSTLELGDSALYLCASSVPSGGDTDTQYFGPGTRLTVL.

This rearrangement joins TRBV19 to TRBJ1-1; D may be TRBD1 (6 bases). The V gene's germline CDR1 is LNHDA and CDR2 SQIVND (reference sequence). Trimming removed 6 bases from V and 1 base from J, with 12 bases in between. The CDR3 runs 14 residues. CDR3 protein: CASRAQGTNTEAFF. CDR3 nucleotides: TGTGCCAGTAGAGCACAGGGAACGAACACTGAAGCTTTCTTT.

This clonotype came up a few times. CDR3 coding DNA: TGTGCCATCAGTGATTTGGGGGTCTCGCGGGGGGCCTACGAGCAGTACTTC. Translation: CAISDLGVSRGAYEQYF. This chain connects TRBV10-3 to TRBJ2-7, with 8 bases lining up with TRBD2. The ends lost 3 bases at V and 2 bases at J; junction bases unmatched: 12. Per germline, CDR1 ENHRY and CDR2 SYGVKD. The CDR3 totals 17 residues.

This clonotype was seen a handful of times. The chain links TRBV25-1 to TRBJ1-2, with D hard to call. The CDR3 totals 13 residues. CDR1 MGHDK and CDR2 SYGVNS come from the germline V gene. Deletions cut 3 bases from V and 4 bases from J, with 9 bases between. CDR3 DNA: TGTGCCAGCAGTGAGGGCCAGACCTATGGCTACACCTTC. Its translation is CASSEGQTYGYTF.

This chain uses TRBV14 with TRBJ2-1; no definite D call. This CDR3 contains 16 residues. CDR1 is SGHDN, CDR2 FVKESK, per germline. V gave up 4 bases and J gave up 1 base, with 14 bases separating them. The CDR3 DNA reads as TGTGCCAGCAGCCGGCCAGGCGGATGGTCCTACAATGAGCAGTTCTTC. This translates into CASSRPGGWSYNEQFF.

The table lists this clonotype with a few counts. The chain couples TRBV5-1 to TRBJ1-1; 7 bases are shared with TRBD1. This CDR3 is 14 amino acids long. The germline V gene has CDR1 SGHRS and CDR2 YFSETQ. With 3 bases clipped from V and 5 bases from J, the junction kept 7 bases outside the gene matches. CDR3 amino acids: CASSSGTGATEAFF. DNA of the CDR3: TGCGCCAGCAGCTCGGGCACAGGGGCGACTGAAGCTTTCTTT. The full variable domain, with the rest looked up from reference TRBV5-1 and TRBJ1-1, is KAGVTQTPRYLIKTRGQQVTLSCSPISGHRSVSWYQQTPGQGLQFLFEYFSETQRNKGNFPGRFSGRQFSNSRSEMNVSTLELGDSALYLCASSSGTGATEAFFGQGTRLTVV.

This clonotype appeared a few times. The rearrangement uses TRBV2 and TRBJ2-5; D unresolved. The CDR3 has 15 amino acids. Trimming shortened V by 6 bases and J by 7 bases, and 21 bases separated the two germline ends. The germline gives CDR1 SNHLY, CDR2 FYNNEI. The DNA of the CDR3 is TGTGCCAGCAGCACCCCCGGGCGCACTCGAGGGACCCAGTACTTC. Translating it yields CASSTPGRTRGTQYF.

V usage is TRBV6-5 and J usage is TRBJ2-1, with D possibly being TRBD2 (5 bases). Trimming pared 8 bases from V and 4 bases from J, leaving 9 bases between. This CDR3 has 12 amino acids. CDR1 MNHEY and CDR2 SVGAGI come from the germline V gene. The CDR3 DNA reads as TGTGCCAGCCGGGGTTTGTACAATGAGCAGTTCTTC. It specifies CASRGLYNEQFF.

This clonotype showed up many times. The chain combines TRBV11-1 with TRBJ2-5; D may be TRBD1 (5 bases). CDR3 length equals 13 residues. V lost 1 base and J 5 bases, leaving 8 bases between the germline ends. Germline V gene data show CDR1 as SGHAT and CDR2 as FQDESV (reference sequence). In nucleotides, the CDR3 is TGTGCCAGCAGCTTAGGTGACAGTGAGACCCAGTACTTC. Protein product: CASSLGDSETQYF.

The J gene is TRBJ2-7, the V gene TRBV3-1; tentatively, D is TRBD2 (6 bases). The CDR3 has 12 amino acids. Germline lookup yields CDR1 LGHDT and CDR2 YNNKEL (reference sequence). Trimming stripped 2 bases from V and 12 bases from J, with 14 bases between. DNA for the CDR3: TGTGCCAGCAGCCAATCAGTTCCGGGACTGTACTTC. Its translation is CASSQSVPGLYF.

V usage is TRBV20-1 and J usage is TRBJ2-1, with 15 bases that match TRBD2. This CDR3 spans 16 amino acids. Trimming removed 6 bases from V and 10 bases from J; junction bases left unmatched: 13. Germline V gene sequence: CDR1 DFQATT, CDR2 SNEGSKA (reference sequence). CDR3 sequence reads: CSAGTAGTSGRKEQFF. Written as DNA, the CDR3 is TGCAGTGCCGGGACAGCCGGGACTAGCGGGAGGAAGGAGCAGTTCTTC.

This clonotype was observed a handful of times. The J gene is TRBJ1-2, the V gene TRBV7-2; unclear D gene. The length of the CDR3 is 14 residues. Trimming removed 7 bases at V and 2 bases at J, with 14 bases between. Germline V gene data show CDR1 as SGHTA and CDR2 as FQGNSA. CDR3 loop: CASIGADFNYGYTF. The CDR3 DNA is TGTGCCAGCATTGGAGCAGACTTCAACTATGGCTACACCTTC.

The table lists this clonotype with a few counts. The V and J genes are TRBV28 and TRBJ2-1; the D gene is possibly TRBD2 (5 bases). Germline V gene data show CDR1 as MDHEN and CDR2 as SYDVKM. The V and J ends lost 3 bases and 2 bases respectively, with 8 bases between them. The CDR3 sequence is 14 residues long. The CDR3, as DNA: TGTGCCAGCAGTTTCTCCGGGACCTACAATGAGCAGTTCTTC. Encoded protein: CASSFSGTYNEQFF.

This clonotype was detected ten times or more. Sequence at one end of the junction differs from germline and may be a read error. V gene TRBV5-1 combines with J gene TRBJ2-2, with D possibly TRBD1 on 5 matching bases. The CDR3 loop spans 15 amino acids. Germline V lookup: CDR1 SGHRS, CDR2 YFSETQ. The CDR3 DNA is TGCGCCAGCACTATAAGACAGCCGAACTCCGGGGAGCTGTTTTTT. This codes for CASTIRQPNSGELFF. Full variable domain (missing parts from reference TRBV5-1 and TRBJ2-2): KAGVTQTPRYLIKTRGQQVTLSCSPISGHRSVSWYQQTPGQGLQFLFEYFSETQRNKGNFPGRFSGRQFSNSRSEMNVSTLELGDSALYLCASTIRQPNSGELFFGEGSRLTVL.

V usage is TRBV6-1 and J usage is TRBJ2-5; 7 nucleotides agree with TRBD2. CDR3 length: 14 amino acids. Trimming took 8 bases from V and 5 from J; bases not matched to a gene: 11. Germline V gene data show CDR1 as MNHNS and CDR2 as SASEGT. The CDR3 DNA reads TGTGCCAGCGTCGGACTAGGAGTATGGGAGACCCAGTACTTC. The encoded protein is CASVGLGVWETQYF.

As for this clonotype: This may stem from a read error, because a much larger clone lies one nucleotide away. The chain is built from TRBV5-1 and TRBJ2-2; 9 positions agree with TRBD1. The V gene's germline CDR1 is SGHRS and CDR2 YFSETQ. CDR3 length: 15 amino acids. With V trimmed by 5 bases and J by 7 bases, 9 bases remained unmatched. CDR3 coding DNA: TGCGCCAGCAGGACCGGGACAGGGAGCATCGGGGAGCTGTTTTTT. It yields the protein CASRTGTGSIGELFF.

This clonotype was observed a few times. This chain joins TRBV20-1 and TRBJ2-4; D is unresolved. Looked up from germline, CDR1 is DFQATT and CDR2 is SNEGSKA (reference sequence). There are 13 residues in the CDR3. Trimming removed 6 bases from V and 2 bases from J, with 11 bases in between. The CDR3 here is CSALMRSKNIQYF. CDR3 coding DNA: TGCAGTGCCCTTATGAGGTCCAAAAACATTCAGTACTTC.